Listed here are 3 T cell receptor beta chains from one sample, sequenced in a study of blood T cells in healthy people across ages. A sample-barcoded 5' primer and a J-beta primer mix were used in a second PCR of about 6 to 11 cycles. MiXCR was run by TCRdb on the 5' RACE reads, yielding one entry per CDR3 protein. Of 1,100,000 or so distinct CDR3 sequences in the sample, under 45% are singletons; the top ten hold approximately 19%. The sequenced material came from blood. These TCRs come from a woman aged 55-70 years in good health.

CDR3 amino acids: CASSRDGGRDTQYF. For the CDR3, the DNA is TGTGCCAGCAGTCGGGACGGAGGACGGGATACGCAGTATTTT. The chain joins TRBV2 to TRBJ2-3, with D tentatively TRBD1 or TRBD2 (5 bases each). Between the trimmed V and J ends, which lost 5 bases and 6 bases, there was a span of 15 bases. CDR1 and CDR2 (germline): SNHLY, FYNNEI. CDR3 length equals 14 residues.

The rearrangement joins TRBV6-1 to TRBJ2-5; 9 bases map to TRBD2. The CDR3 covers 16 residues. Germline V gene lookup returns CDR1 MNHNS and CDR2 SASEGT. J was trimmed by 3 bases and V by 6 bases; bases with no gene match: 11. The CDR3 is CASSPGSGRWEETQYF. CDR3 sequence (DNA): TGTGCCAGCAGCCCCGGTAGCGGGAGATGGGAAGAGACCCAGTACTTC.

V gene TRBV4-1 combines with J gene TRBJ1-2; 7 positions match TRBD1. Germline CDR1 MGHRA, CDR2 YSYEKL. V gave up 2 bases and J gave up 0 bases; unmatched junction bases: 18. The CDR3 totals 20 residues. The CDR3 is CASSQTPTGKDGRANYGYTF. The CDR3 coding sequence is TGCGCCAGCAGCCAAACCCCGACAGGGAAGGATGGACGAGCTAACTATGGCTACACCTTC.